Presented here are 2 T cell receptor beta chains from one specimen sequenced in a study of blood T cell repertoires in COVID-19. The assay was immunoSEQ multiplex PCR, and TCRdb's table has in-frame clones only and misses some. Of about 250,000 clones in the sample, under 90% were seen once. Material: PBMCs or T cells enriched from blood (not recorded which). The source of these receptors is a man aged 40-49 years who had recovered from COVID-19.

The J gene is TRBJ1-1, the V gene TRBV28; D gene unclear. This CDR3 is 13 amino acids long. V was shortened by 3 bases and J by 1 base, with 6 bases between the two germline ends. Germline lookup yields CDR1 MDHEN and CDR2 SYDVKM. CDR3 DNA sequence: TGTGCCAGCAGTTTCAACAGGAACACTGAAGCTTTCTTT. It codes for CASSFNRNTEAFF.

The gene calls are TRBV6-5 and TRBJ1-1, with TRBD1 matching over 8 bases. With V trimmed by 6 bases and J by 8 bases, 8 bases remained unmatched. Germline lookup yields CDR1 MNHEY and CDR2 SVGAGI. The CDR3 runs 13 residues. CDR3 loop: CASRFGTGGEAFF. CDR3 nucleotides: TGTGCCAGCAGGTTCGGGACAGGTGGCGAAGCTTTCTTT.